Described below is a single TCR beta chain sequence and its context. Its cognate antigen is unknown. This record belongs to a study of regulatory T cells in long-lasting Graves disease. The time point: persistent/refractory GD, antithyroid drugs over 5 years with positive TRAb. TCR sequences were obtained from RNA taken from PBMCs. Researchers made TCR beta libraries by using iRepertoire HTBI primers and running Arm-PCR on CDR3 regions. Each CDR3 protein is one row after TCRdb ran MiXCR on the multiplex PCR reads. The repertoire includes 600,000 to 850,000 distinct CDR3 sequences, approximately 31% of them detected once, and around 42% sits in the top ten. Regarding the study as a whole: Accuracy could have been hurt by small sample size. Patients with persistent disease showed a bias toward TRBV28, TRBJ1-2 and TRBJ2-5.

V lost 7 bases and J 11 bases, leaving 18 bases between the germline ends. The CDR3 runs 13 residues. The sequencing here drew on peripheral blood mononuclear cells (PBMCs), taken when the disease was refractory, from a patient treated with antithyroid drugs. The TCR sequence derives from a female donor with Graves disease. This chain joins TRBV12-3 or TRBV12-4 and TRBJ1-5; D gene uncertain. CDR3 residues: CASTTRSGMSQHF. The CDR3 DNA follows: TGTGCCAGCACCACCAGGTCCGGGATGTCCCAGCATTTT.